Detailed here is one T cell receptor (beta chain). Germline CDR1 and CDR2: GTSNPN and SVGIG (reference sequence). The V and J ends lost 0 bases and 3 bases, in that order; junction bases with no gene match: 4. The length of the CDR3 is 16 residues. The source of the sample is a study of CD8+ T cells in alopecia areata. RNA, once extracted, was reverse transcribed into cDNA for use as the sequencing template. Some clones are missing from TCRdb's copy, which holds only in-frame ones; the method was immunoSEQ multiplex PCR. The table lists about 140,000 clones, 55% of them singletons. The V gene is TRBV30, the J gene TRBJ2-2; 10 bases align to TRBD2. The sample taken for sequencing was CD4+ T cells sorted from blood. This receptor was identified in a human donor in good health. The CDR3 DNA follows: TGTGCCTGGAGTGTACTAGCGGGAAGGTACACCGGGGAGCTGTTTTTT. This translates into CAWSVLAGRYTGELFF.